The rows below give T cell receptor beta chains drawn from one sample of a study of T cell responses to AZD1222 COVID-19 vaccine. The repertoire was sequenced with immunoSEQ multiplex PCR; TCRdb's copy has only in-frame clones and lacks some. This sample carries roughly 150,000 clones, about nine tenths of them seen once, and the ten largest clones take approximately 1.8%. The sample here was peripheral blood, taken on day 0 of AZD1222 vaccination. The receptor source for this set is an adult in good health. The CDR3 runs from the conserved cysteine through the conserved F or W. A D gene is named only where the DNA matches it firmly. Expanded clones are given a class, and other clones once, few, many or no size at all.

TRBJ2-3 | TRBV6-4 | TRBD2 | NA | TGTGCCAGCAGTGACTCTAGCGGGAGGGCAGATACGCAGTATTTT | CASSDSSGRADTQYF
TRBJ2-3 | TRBV18 | NA | NA | TGTGCCAGCTCACCACCGTTGTTAACAGGGACAGATACGCAGTATTTT | CASSPPLLTGTDTQYF
TRBJ2-2 | TRBV7-9 | NA | NA | TGTGCCAGCAGCTCTTACACCGGGGAGCTGTTTTTT | CASSSYTGELFF
TRBJ1-5 | TRBV27 | NA | once | TGTGCCAGCAGACTCTCTTACAATCAGCCCCAGCATTTT | CASRLSYNQPQHF
TRBJ2-7 | TRBV19 | TRBD2 | NA | TGTGCCAGTAGTACCGGGACTAGCGGGAGGGCCTACGAGCAGTACTTC | CASSTGTSGRAYEQYF
TRBJ2-3 | TRBV29-1 | TRBD1 | NA | TGCAGCGTTGAAGGGACAGGGGTTGGGTCAGATACGCAGTATTTT | CSVEGTGVGSDTQYF
TRBJ1-6 | TRBV7-2 | NA | NA | TGTGCCAGCAGCCACGAGTACAGAAGCTCCTATAATTCACCCCTCCACTTT | CASSHEYRSSYNSPLHF
TRBJ1-3 | TRBV7-6 | NA | NA | TGTGCCAGCAGTACGGTCTTGGGGGCCGGAGGAAACACCATATATTTT | CASSTVLGAGGNTIYF
TRBJ2-1 | TRBV9 | TRBD2 | NA | TGTGCCAGCAGCGCTGGACTAGCGCCAGTGAACAATGAGCAGTTCTTC | CASSAGLAPVNNEQFF
TRBJ2-1 | TRBV3-1/TRBV3-2 | TRBD2 | once | TGTGCCAGCAGCCATCGAACGACTAGCGGGAGTAATGAGCAGTTCTTC | CASSHRTTSGSNEQFF
TRBJ1-4 | TRBV29-1 | NA | NA | TGCAGCGGTCAGAAGAATGAAAAACTGTTTTTT | CSGQKNEKLFF
TRBJ1-1 | TRBV5-8 | NA | NA | TGTGCCAGCAGCTTCGGTATAGGGGCAATGTGGACTGAAGCTTTCTTT | CASSFGIGAMWTEAFF
TRBJ2-7 | TRBV25-1 | TRBD1 | NA | TGTGCCAGCAGTGATCCGGGACAGGGACCCTACGAGCAGTACTTC | CASSDPGQGPYEQYF
TRBJ2-7 | TRBV6-6 | TRBD2 | NA | TGTGCCAGCAACCCCGGGACTAGCGGATACGAGCAGTACTTC | CASNPGTSGYEQYF
TRBJ2-1 | TRBV25-1 | NA | NA | TGTGCCAGCAGCCCAGGGTGGGAGAACCATGAGCAGTTCTTC | CASSPGWENHEQFF
TRBJ2-3 | TRBV6-4 | TRBD2 | NA | TGTGCCAGCAGTGACTCGAAACGTTGCGGGAGGGCCGGGAAAGATACGCAGTATTTT | CASSDSKRCGRAGKDTQYF
TRBJ1-1 | TRBV2 | NA | NA | TGTGCCAGCAGGACAGTGAACACTGAAGCTTTCTTT | CASRTVNTEAFF
TRBJ2-2 | TRBV5-1 | NA | NA | TGCGCCAGCGGCAAAGAGGGGGTAGGCGCCGGGGAGCTGTTTTTT | CASGKEGVGAGELFF
TRBJ2-1 | TRBV28 | NA | NA | TGTGCCAGCAGTTTAACCGAGCAGATCTTC | CASSLTEQIF
TRBJ1-1 | TRBV4-2 | NA | once | TGTGCCAGCAGCCAAGGGGGGATCACTGAAGCTTTCTTT | CASSQGGITEAFF
TRBJ2-5 | TRBV4-2 | TRBD2 | NA | TGTGCCAGCAGACAGACTAGCGGGGGGATGGAGACCCAGTACTTC | CASRQTSGGMETQYF
TRBJ2-1 | TRBV9 | NA | NA | TGTGCCAGCAGCGTAGGGACATACAATGAGCAGTTCTTC | CASSVGTYNEQFF